This T cell receptor (beta chain) was identified in a study of blood T cells in healthy people across ages. Collection of approximately 9.3 milliliters of peripheral blood was performed for each donor. A second roughly 7 to 11 cycle PCR used barcoded and J-beta primers. TCRdb itself ran the 5' RACE reads through MiXCR, one entry per CDR3 protein. The repertoire holds hundreds of thousands of distinct CDR3 sequences, with more than 50% as singletons. CDR1 and CDR2 from the germline V gene are SGHRS and YFSETQ. The CDR3 is made up of 14 amino acids. A note on this clonotype: An end of the junction does not agree with germline; a read error may underlie this.

This receptor was taken from a man aged 40-50 years in good health. Sequenced input: blood. V and J are TRBV5-1 and TRBJ1-1; TRBD1 is a possible D gene (5 bases). The chain's CDR3 is CARSLGPESSEAFF. The CDR3 bases are TGCGCCCGCAGCTTGGGGCCCGAATCGTCCGAAGCTTTCTTT. Complete variable domain (other parts from reference TRBV5-1 and TRBJ1-1): KAGVTQTPRYLIKTRGQQVTLSCSPISGHRSVSWYQQTPGQGLQFLFEYFSETQRNKGNFPGRFSGRQFSNSRSEMNVSTLELGDSALYLCARSLGPESSEAFFGQGTRLTVV.